A selection of T cell receptor beta chains follows, all from one sample in a study of shared clonotypes between healthy human individuals. The method was immunoSEQ multiplex PCR; TCRdb's version includes in-frame clones alone and lacks a portion of them. The repertoire holds some 200,000 clones, with 65% to 70% as singletons. The sample consisted of memory CD4+ T cells sorted from blood. These receptors came from a man aged 25 to 45 in good health. Both conserved end residues are part of each CDR3. A D gene is named only where the DNA matches it firmly. Only some rows state a clone size, as once, few, many or a class for expanded clones.

D gene	V gene	J gene	clone size	CDR3 DNA	CDR3 protein
-	TRBV6-1	TRBJ2-5	-	TGTGCCAGCACCACAACCGCTGGTACGAAGACCCAGTACTTC	CASTTTAGTKTQYF
TRBD1	TRBV5-6	TRBJ2-7	-	TGTGCCAGCAGCTACGATACTGGGACAGGGGTATCCTACGAGCAGTACTTC	CASSYDTGTGVSYEQYF
TRBD2	TRBV27	TRBJ2-1	-	TGTGCCAGCAGTTCCGGACTAGCGGGAGGTGGCGGGCAGTTCTTC	CASSSGLAGGGGQFF
-	TRBV7-8	TRBJ1-2	-	TGTGCCAGCAGCCCGCAAGGGGGGCTAACCTTC	CASSPQGGLTF
-	TRBV27	TRBJ2-7	-	TGTGCCAGCAGTTTCCCATTTAGCCACGAGCAGTACTTC	CASSFPFSHEQYF
-	TRBV7-9	TRBJ2-6	-	TGTGCCCCTGCTTTGGGCTCTGGGGCCAACGTCCTGACTTTC	CAPALGSGANVLTF
TRBD1	TRBV18	TRBJ2-3	few	TGTGCCAGCTCACCTCAGGCAGGGGGAGATACGCAGTATTTT	CASSPQAGGDTQYF
TRBD1	TRBV6-1	TRBJ1-2	many	TGTGCCAGCAGTGAAGTTCCCCGGGACAGCTATGGCTACACCTTC	CASSEVPRDSYGYTF
TRBD2	TRBV18	TRBJ2-2	few	TGTGCCAGCTCACCTACAAGCGGGAGGGCCTTAACCGGGGAGCTGTTTTTT	CASSPTSGRALTGELFF
TRBD2	TRBV9	TRBJ2-7	few	TGTGCCAGCAGCGCATCCCAACTAGCGTTGGAGCAGTACTTC	CASSASQLALEQYF
-	TRBV6-1	TRBJ2-7	few	TGTGCCAGCAGTGAAGAACTGGGAAGCTCCTACGAGCAGTACTTC	CASSEELGSSYEQYF
-	TRBV7-2	TRBJ1-1	-	TGTGCCAGCAGCCCCCAGGCTTCCGGTGAAGCTTTCTTT	CASSPQASGEAFF
-	TRBV6-5	TRBJ1-1	-	TGTGCCAGCAGTTACTCTCCGGGACGGAGGTTTGAAGCTTTCTTT	CASSYSPGRRFEAFF
-	TRBV6-5	TRBJ2-5	-	TGTGCCAGCAGTTATAATCAGGGACAACAAGAGACCCAGTACTTC	CASSYNQGQQETQYF
-	TRBV28	TRBJ1-5	-	TGTGCCAGCACAGGCCCCAATCAGCCCCAGCATTTT	CASTGPNQPQHF
TRBD1	TRBV19	TRBJ2-3	-	TGTGCCAGTAGGAGACAGGGAACTTCTAGCACAGATACGCAGTATTTT	CASRRQGTSSTDTQYF
-	TRBV2	TRBJ1-1	few	TGTGCCAGCAGTGAACTACAGCTGGGGACTGAAGCTTTCTTT	CASSELQLGTEAFF
TRBD2	TRBV9	TRBJ2-1	-	TGTGCCAGCAGCGGTATAGCGGGAGCTCTCGAACAGTTCTTC	CASSGIAGALEQFF
TRBD2	TRBV5-1	TRBJ2-1	-	TGCGCCAGCAGGCCCGGGGAGGGCTACAATGAGCAGTTCTTC	CASRPGEGYNEQFF
-	TRBV6-5	TRBJ2-5	-	TGTGCCAGCAGTGATTCCTGGGAGACCCAGTACTTC	CASSDSWETQYF
-	TRBV5-6	TRBJ1-2	-	TGTGCCAGCAGCTTGGCTAGCACTAACTATGGCTACACCTTC	CASSLASTNYGYTF
TRBD2	TRBV6-1	TRBJ2-7	-	TGTGCCAGCAGGACCGGGGAGGGGTACGAGCAGTACTTC	CASRTGEGYEQYF
TRBD2	TRBV5-1	TRBJ2-1	-	TGCGCCAGCAGCTTTGGGACTAGCCACTCCTACAATGAGCAGTTCTTC	CASSFGTSHSYNEQFF
-	TRBV5-4	TRBJ2-7	-	TGTGCCAGCAGTCGACAAGCCCTCTACGAGCAGTACTTC	CASSRQALYEQYF
-	TRBV15	TRBJ2-7	-	TGTGCCACCAGCGCCCAGGGGGGTGGGCAGTACTTC	CATSAQGGGQYF
TRBD2	TRBV5-6	TRBJ2-3	-	TGTGCCAGCAGCTCAACCATAGCGGGAGGGGCCCCTCGGGTGGTGACGCAGTATTTT	CASSSTIAGGAPRVVTQYF
-	TRBV2	TRBJ2-1	many	TGTGCCAGCAGTGAAGAGTCCGTTGTGGGTGAGCAGTTCTTC	CASSEESVVGEQFF
-	TRBV14	TRBJ2-7	-	TGTGCCAGCAGCCAAGTAGGTCCCTCCGAGCAGTACTTC	CASSQVGPSEQYF
-	TRBV4-2	TRBJ2-1	-	TGTGCCAGCAGCCAAAGGGTACTAGCCGATGAGCAGTTCTTC	CASSQRVLADEQFF
TRBD2	TRBV2	TRBJ2-1	-	TGTGCCAGCCGCCGGACTAGCGGGGCCTACAATGAGCAGTTCTTC	CASRRTSGAYNEQFF
-	TRBV5-1	TRBJ2-5	-	TGCGCCAGCAGTATGGGACTTAGGGCGGAGACCCAGTACTTC	CASSMGLRAETQYF
-	TRBV2	TRBJ1-5	few	TGTGCCAGCAGTGTTCAGGGATTCAATCAGCCCCAGCATTTT	CASSVQGFNQPQHF
TRBD1	TRBV6-4	TRBJ2-1	few	TGTGCCAGCAGTGACTCGGACAGGAATGAGCAGTTCTTC	CASSDSDRNEQFF
-	TRBV5-1	TRBJ2-7	once	TGCGCCAGCAGCTTGTTAGGGGGGCCCTACGAGCAGTACTTC	CASSLLGGPYEQYF
TRBD2	TRBV15	TRBJ2-7	few	TGTGCCACCAGCAGTGAACTAGCGGCCTCCTACGAGCAGTACTTC	CATSSELAASYEQYF
-	TRBV7-8	TRBJ2-4	-	TGTGCCAGCAGCTTAGCGGCTGGGGGAGCCAAAAACATTCAGTACTTC	CASSLAAGGAKNIQYF
-	TRBV5-1	TRBJ2-3	-	TGCGCCAGCAGCGAGGGCACAGATACGCAGTATTTT	CASSEGTDTQYF
-	TRBV5-1	TRBJ1-1	many	TGCGCCAGCAGCCCGGGGGGGGCGAGGGCTGAAGCTTTCTTT	CASSPGGARAEAFF
-	TRBV7-8	TRBJ2-7	-	TGTGCCAGCAGCTCGACCTGGATGGAGCAGTACTTC	CASSSTWMEQYF
-	TRBV7-9	TRBJ2-2	-	TGTGCCAGCAGCTCGTACGGGGAGCTGTTTTTT	CASSSYGELFF